A single sample is the source of the 19 T cell receptor beta chains below, sequenced in a study of cytomegalovirus exposure and HLA in healthy donors. Sequencing used immunoSEQ multiplex PCR; TCRdb keeps in-frame clones, though not all of them. The data contain approximately 120,000 clones, roughly 90% of them singletons. Input material: PBMCs. All receptors derive from a woman between 18 and 29 years old in good health and CMV-seronegative.

The chain uses TRBV5-1 and TRBJ2-7, with 9 bases matching TRBD2. The CDR3 is made up of 15 amino acids. From germline, CDR1 is SGHRS and CDR2 YFSETQ. V lost 0 bases and J lost 5; bases outside the gene matches: 6. Here the CDR3 DNA reads TGCGCCAGCAGCTTGGAGGGCGGGAGGGCTAACGAGCAGTACTTC. It specifies CASSLEGGRANEQYF. The entire variable domain, with the rest obtained from reference TRBV5-1 and TRBJ2-7, is as follows: KAGVTQTPRYLIKTRGQQVTLSCSPISGHRSVSWYQQTPGQGLQFLFEYFSETQRNKGNFPGRFSGRQFSNSRSEMNVSTLELGDSALYLCASSLEGGRANEQYFGPGTRLTVT.

The chain joins TRBV28 to TRBJ2-7, with D maybe TRBD1 (6 bases). Germline assignment: CDR1 MDHEN and CDR2 SYDVKM. This CDR3 contains 15 residues. V was trimmed by 10 bases and J by 2 bases, leaving 21 bases between them. The CDR3 loop is CATRTVTTGPYEQYF. In DNA, the CDR3 is TGTGCCACTAGGACAGTCACAACGGGCCCCTACGAGCAGTACTTC. Full variable domain (remainder filled in from reference TRBV28 and TRBJ2-7): DVKVTQSSRYLVKRTGEKVFLECVQDMDHENMFWYRQDPGLGLRLIYFSYDVKMKEKGDIPEGYSVSREKKERFSLILESASTNQTSMYLCATRTVTTGPYEQYFGPGTRLTVT.

CDR3 sequence (DNA): TGCGCCAGCAGTGAAGCGGGAGGGAGAGATACGCAGTATTTT. Its protein product is CASSEAGGRDTQYF. The chain has TRBV10-1 and TRBJ2-3; 10 bases map to TRBD2. Looked up from germline, CDR1 is WNHNN and CDR2 is SYGVQD (reference sequence). V was pared by 3 bases and J by 5 bases, with 2 bases of the junction left unmatched. This CDR3 has 14 amino acids.

The rearrangement links TRBV5-1 to TRBJ2-7; TRBD1 is a possible D gene (6 bases). V lost 3 bases to trimming and J lost 2 bases, with 21 bases between them. This CDR3 comprises 17 residues. CDR1 SGHRS and CDR2 YFSETQ come from the germline V gene. CDR3 sequence: CASSWGPPGVGPYEQYF. The CDR3 coding sequence is TGCGCCAGCAGCTGGGGGCCTCCAGGGGTCGGCCCCTACGAGCAGTACTTC.

The chain combines TRBV5-1 with TRBJ1-5; D is ambiguous. This CDR3 is built from 15 residues. Germline V gene data show CDR1 as SGHRS and CDR2 as YFSETQ. The V end lost 5 bases, the J end lost 6 bases, and 18 bases lay between the germline ends. DNA for the CDR3: TGCGCCAGCAGTCTGGACGGGGATTGGACTCAGCCCCAGCATTTT. Protein sequence: CASSLDGDWTQPQHF.

This rearrangement joins TRBV4-1 to TRBJ1-2, with D perhaps TRBD1 (6 bases). Germline values: CDR1 MGHRA, CDR2 YSYEKL. Trimming cost V 3 bases and J 6 bases, with 17 bases left between them. The CDR3 extends over 15 amino acids. CDR3 sequence: CASSHSGGGGHGYTF. CDR3 coding DNA: TGCGCCAGCAGCCACTCAGGCGGGGGGGGCCATGGCTACACCTTC.

The chain couples TRBV7-9 to TRBJ1-5; TRBD1 is a possible D gene (6 bases). Trimming pared 1 base from V and 4 bases from J, leaving 17 bases between. The germline V gene has CDR1 SEHNR and CDR2 FQNEAQ (reference sequence). The CDR3 runs to 17 residues. The CDR3 loop is CASSLGVRDTRNQPQHF. The CDR3 DNA is TGTGCCAGCAGCTTAGGCGTTCGGGACACCCGAAATCAGCCCCAGCATTTT.

The chain joins TRBV28 to TRBJ2-2; the match to TRBD2 covers 12 bases. CDR1 is MDHEN and CDR2 is SYDVKM in the germline V gene. There are 15 residues in the CDR3. The ends lost 9 bases at V and 6 bases at J; junction bases unmatched: 8. The CDR3 region is CASKASGRASGELFF. CDR3 DNA sequence: TGTGCCAGTAAAGCTAGCGGGAGGGCCTCCGGGGAGCTGTTTTTT.

Only a few counts were recorded for this clone. The chain uses TRBV5-1 and TRBJ1-2; D perhaps matches TRBD1 (6 bases). CDR1 and CDR2 from the germline V gene are SGHRS and YFSETQ. Trimming shortened V by 1 base and J by 2 bases, and 9 bases separated the two germline ends. CDR3 length equals 14 residues. CDR3 coding DNA: TGCGCCAGCAGCTTGCGGACAGCGAACTATGGCTACACCTTC. Translating gives CASSLRTANYGYTF. The full variable domain, its missing parts supplied by reference TRBV5-1 and TRBJ1-2, is KAGVTQTPRYLIKTRGQQVTLSCSPISGHRSVSWYQQTPGQGLQFLFEYFSETQRNKGNFPGRFSGRQFSNSRSEMNVSTLELGDSALYLCASSLRTANYGYTFGSGTRLTVV.

This chain links TRBV28 with TRBJ2-7; TRBD1 matches 11 bases. Trimming cost V 3 bases and J 7 bases; bases outside gene matches: 5. The germline V gene encodes CDR1 MDHEN and CDR2 SYDVKM. The CDR3 is 14 residues long. The CDR3 sequence: CASSLGTGGIEQYF. The CDR3 coding sequence is TGTGCCAGCAGTTTGGGGACAGGGGGAATTGAGCAGTACTTC. The full variable domain, its missing parts supplied by reference TRBV28 and TRBJ2-7, is DVKVTQSSRYLVKRTGEKVFLECVQDMDHENMFWYRQDPGLGLRLIYFSYDVKMKEKGDIPEGYSVSREKKERFSLILESASTNQTSMYLCASSLGTGGIEQYFGPGTRLTVT.

This chain joins TRBV5-1 and TRBJ2-7; TRBD2 aligns across 11 bases. CDR3 size: 17 residues. Trimming removed 3 bases from V and 2 bases from J; junction bases left unmatched: 10. Germline V gives CDR1 SGHRS, CDR2 YFSETQ. CDR3: CASSSPLGTSGAYEQYF. The DNA of the CDR3 is TGCGCCAGCAGCTCCCCCCTCGGGACTAGCGGAGCCTACGAGCAGTACTTC.

The chain uses TRBV9 and TRBJ2-2, with D possibly matching TRBD2 (5 bases). The CDR3 consists of 12 residues. Germline V gene lookup returns CDR1 SGDLS and CDR2 YYNGEE. Trimming removed 2 bases from V and 7 bases from J, with 6 bases in between. In nucleotides, the CDR3 is TGTGCCAGCAGCGTTCGGGGCGGGGAGCTGTTTTTT. It translates to CASSVRGGELFF.

J is TRBJ2-1 and V is TRBV11-3; D remains unclear. CDR1 and CDR2 (germline): SGHNT, YENEEA. V was cut by 6 bases and J by 7 bases, with 16 bases left in between. This CDR3 has 14 residues. CDR3 loop: CASRARGRMNEQFF. The DNA of the CDR3 is TGTGCCAGCAGAGCTAGAGGCCGGATGAATGAGCAGTTCTTC. The variable domain in full, with the rest retrieved from reference TRBV11-3 and TRBJ2-1, is EAGVVQSPRYKIIEKKQPVAFWCNPISGHNTLYWYLQNLGQGPELLIRYENEEAVDDSQLPKDRFSAERLKGVDSTLKIQPAELGDSAVYLCASRARGRMNEQFFGPGTRLTVL.

The rearrangement links TRBV4-2 to TRBJ2-5; the match to TRBD2 covers 9 bases. The V and J ends lost 4 bases and 5 bases, in that order; junction bases with no gene match: 17. Germline-derived CDR1 and CDR2 are LGHNA and YNFKEQ. This CDR3 contains 18 residues. CDR3 DNA sequence: TGTGCCAGCAGCCGAGACGCGGTAGCAGGACTAGCGTGGGAGACCCAGTACTTC. Encoded protein: CASSRDAVAGLAWETQYF.

This clone was observed once. This chain uses TRBV6-4 with TRBJ2-3; TRBD1 agrees at 9 bases. V shed 9 bases, J shed 2 bases, and the junction held 6 bases outside the gene matches. This CDR3 has 14 amino acids. The germline CDR1 and CDR2 sequences are MRHNA and SNTAGT. The CDR3, as DNA: TGTGCCAGTTCCCGGGACAGGGCCACAGATACGCAGTATTTT. Amino acid sequence: CASSRDRATDTQYF.

The gene calls are TRBV13 and TRBJ2-7; 11 positions match TRBD2. V lost 3 bases to trimming and J lost 2 bases; unmatched junction nucleotides: 6. The CDR3 sequence is 16 residues long. Per germline, CDR1 PRHDT and CDR2 FYEKMQ (reference sequence). CDR3 loop: CASSFIGTSGTYEQYF. As DNA, the CDR3 is TGTGCCAGCAGCTTCATCGGGACTAGCGGAACCTACGAGCAGTACTTC.

The rearrangement links TRBV28 to TRBJ2-2; the match to TRBD2 covers 9 bases. This CDR3 is built from 18 residues. Trimming cost V 3 bases and J 2 bases; bases outside gene matches: 10. Germline V gives CDR1 MDHEN, CDR2 SYDVKM. CDR3 sequence reads: CASSFAPRLAVNTGELFF. In DNA form, the CDR3 reads TGTGCCAGCAGTTTCGCGCCTCGACTAGCGGTAAACACCGGGGAGCTGTTTTTT.

J is TRBJ2-3 and V is TRBV2; 9 bases are shared with TRBD1. The germline V gene encodes CDR1 SNHLY and CDR2 FYNNEI. This CDR3 comprises 16 residues. Trimming at V came to 3 bases and at J to 4 bases, leaving 8 bases not matched to a gene. The CDR3 DNA reads TGTGCCAGCAGTGAGGCACCGGACAGGGGCCCAGATACGCAGTATTTT. Translation gives CASSEAPDRGPDTQYF.

The rearrangement joins TRBV4-1 to TRBJ1-2; 9 bases align to TRBD1. The CDR3 is made up of 14 amino acids. J lost 5 bases, V lost 4 bases, and 5 bases had no gene match. Germline V CDR1 and CDR2: MGHRA, YSYEKL. CDR3 loop: CASSPPGQGYGYTF. The CDR3 bases are TGCGCCAGCAGCCCCCCCGGACAGGGGTATGGCTACACCTTC.